This T cell receptor (beta chain) was obtained from a study of OX40 agonist ivuxolimab in advanced cancers. Overall study context: Dosing consisted of intravenous ivuxolimab at 0.01 to 10 mg/kg every 2 weeks. The group had a mean age of about 65 years, ranged from about 20 to 85, and was 82.7% male.

Sequenced by immunoSEQ multiplex PCR; TCRdb stores in-frame clones only, minus some. The table has approximately 56,000 clones, approximately 80% seen once. Germline V gene sequence: CDR1 SGHTA, CDR2 FQGTGA. V shed 1 base and J shed 6 bases, with 5 bases lying between them. The CDR3 contains 12 residues. Overall study findings and caveats: Expanded clones tended on average to be more numerous among CD8+ T cells than CD4+. No determination was made of the antigen specificity of the expanded peripheral T cells.

This clone appeared a single time. Its antigen is still unknown. This clonotype was sampled from an adult with an advanced solid tumor such as melanoma, head and neck, liver or kidney cancer. Source: CD4+ or CD8+ T cells sorted from blood, taken in a trial of the OX40 agonist ivuxolimab. The chain recombines TRBV7-3 with TRBJ2-3; no clear D gene. CDR3 region: CASSLRRDTQYF. The CDR3 DNA sequence: TGTGCCAGCAGCTTAAGACGGGATACGCAGTATTTT.